The 27 T cell receptor beta chains given below trace back to one sample, sequenced in a study of blood T cells in healthy people across ages. A second PCR, run for about 7 to 11 cycles, used a sample-barcoded 5' primer plus a J-beta primer mix. TCRdb reprocessed the 5' RACE reads with MiXCR, giving one entry per CDR3 protein. Altogether roughly 1,300,000 distinct CDR3 sequences are present, around 59% being singletons, with the ten largest covering 6.7%. What was sequenced was blood. These receptors were collected from a man younger than 30 in good health.

The CDR3 here is CSARPQTSGGYYEQYF. The CDR3 bases are TGCAGTGCTAGACCGCAGACTAGCGGGGGTTACTACGAGCAGTACTTC. The chain employs TRBV20-1 and TRBJ2-7; 12 positions match TRBD2. The V segment lost 2 bases and the J segment 3 bases; nucleotides outside the gene matches: 8. CDR3 size: 16 residues. CDR1 and CDR2 (germline): DFQATT, SNEGSKA (reference sequence).

The chain carries TRBV12-3 or TRBV12-4 and TRBJ1-1; D unresolved. Trimming stripped 3 bases from V and 0 bases from J, with 17 bases between. CDR3 length: 17 residues. CDR3 sequence reads: CASSLRETLIMNTEAFF. In DNA form, the CDR3 reads TGTGCCAGCAGTTTGAGGGAGACACTTATCATGAACACTGAAGCTTTCTTT.

The chain joins TRBV20-1 to TRBJ2-1; TRBD1 agrees at 8 bases. The CDR3 length is 16 residues. The trim removed 0 bases at V and 8 bases at J, leaving 12 bases unmatched. The germline gives CDR1 DFQATT, CDR2 SNEGSKA (reference sequence). The CDR3 DNA is TGCAGTGCTAGAGATCCCCAGGGGGCGGTTTTAGATGAGCAGTTCTTC. Protein sequence: CSARDPQGAVLDEQFF.

The chain carries TRBV29-1 and TRBJ1-5; weak D call: TRBD1 (6 bases). In germline, CDR1 is SQVTM, CDR2 ANQGSEA. V was pared by 6 bases and J by 2 bases, with 14 bases between. The CDR3 consists of 14 residues. The CDR3 here is CSVSRSGGNQPQHF. For the CDR3, the DNA is TGCAGCGTCAGCCGGTCAGGGGGCAATCAGCCCCAGCATTTT. Looking up the rest from reference TRBV29-1 and TRBJ1-5 gives the full variable domain: SAVISQKPSRDICQRGTSLTIQCQVDSQVTMMFWYRQQPGQSLTLIATANQGSEATYESGFVIDKFPISRPNLTFSTLTVSNMSPEDSSIYLCSVSRSGGNQPQHFGDGTRLSIL.

With regard to this clonotype: Mismatch with germline at one junction end may stem from a read error. CDR3 sequence (DNA): TGTGCCAGCAGTCCTTCCAATCAGCCCCGGCATTTT. It yields the protein CASSPSNQPRHF. This chain connects TRBV28 to TRBJ1-5; D unresolved. There are 12 residues in the CDR3. CDR1 and CDR2 from the germline V gene are MDHEN and SYDVKM. The whole variable domain, remainder taken from reference TRBV28 and TRBJ1-5, is DVKVTQSSRYLVKRTGEKVFLECVQDMDHENMFWYRQDPGLGLRLIYFSYDVKMKEKGDIPEGYSVSREKKERFSLILESASTNQTSMYLCASSPSNQPRHFGDGTRLSIL.

V is TRBV4-1 and J is TRBJ2-4; the D gene could be TRBD1 or TRBD2 (5 bases each). The J call is doubtful: the DNA matches TRBJ2-7 better. Germline V gene data show CDR1 as MGHRA and CDR2 as YSYEKL. The CDR3 length is 14 residues. The chain's CDR3 is CASSRGDGMYEQYF. For the CDR3, the DNA is TGCGCCAGCAGTAGAGGGGACGGGATGTACGAGCAGTACTTC.

The V and J genes are TRBV6-5 and TRBJ1-1; D is unclear. This CDR3 contains 13 residues. In germline, CDR1 is MNHEY, CDR2 SVGAGI. The germline V and J ends were trimmed by 5 bases and 0 bases, with 7 bases remaining between them. This CDR3 reads CASSGVLNTEAFF. Here the CDR3 DNA reads TGTGCCAGCAGTGGGGTTTTGAACACTGAAGCTTTCTTT.

The V call is TRBV5-8, the J call TRBJ2-3, with D perhaps matching TRBD2 (6 bases). This CDR3 is built from 16 residues. Germline-derived CDR1 and CDR2 are SGHTS and YDEGEE. Trimming took 0 bases from V and 4 from J, leaving 15 bases between them. The CDR3 loop is CASSLEIGSSADTQYF. In DNA form, the CDR3 reads TGTGCCAGCAGCTTGGAAATCGGGAGTAGCGCAGATACGCAGTATTTT.

The CDR3 is CASSFSMRGSDRRSPLHF. In DNA, the CDR3 is TGTGCCAGCAGTTTCTCCATGAGGGGATCCGATCGACGTTCACCCCTCCACTTT. The chain has TRBV27 and TRBJ1-6; D is perhaps TRBD1 (5 bases). V was pared by 3 bases and J by 9 bases, with 24 bases between. The CDR3 is 18 residues long. Germline V gives CDR1 MNHEY, CDR2 SMNVEV (reference sequence).

This clonotype is a singleton in its sample. This chain connects TRBV7-9 to TRBJ2-1; no clear D. Deletions cut 4 bases from V and 7 bases from J, with 8 bases between. The CDR3 spans 12 residues. CDR1 and CDR2 from the germline V gene are SEHNR and FQNEAQ (reference sequence). The CDR3 loop is CASSSAANEQFF. The DNA of the CDR3 is TGTGCCAGCAGCTCTGCAGCGAATGAGCAGTTCTTC.

This clonotype was seen a handful of times. The chain recombines TRBV9 with TRBJ2-3; D is possibly TRBD1 (6 bases). This CDR3 region has 14 residues. Trimming left V 3 bases short and J 1 base short, with 9 bases between. Germline values: CDR1 SGDLS, CDR2 YYNGEE. The chain's CDR3 is CASSAGQRTDTQYF. Here the CDR3 DNA reads TGTGCCAGCAGCGCCGGACAGCGCACAGATACGCAGTATTTT.

The chain uses TRBV4-2 and TRBJ2-7; TRBD2 aligns across 14 bases. Germline loops: CDR1 LGHNA, CDR2 YNFKEQ. The CDR3 loop spans 18 amino acids. The V and J ends lost 2 bases and 0 bases, in that order; junction bases with no gene match: 6. The CDR3 sequence is CASSQLGLAGGNSYEQYF. CDR3 DNA sequence: TGTGCCAGCAGCCAACTAGGACTAGCGGGGGGAAACTCCTACGAGCAGTACTTC.

The rearrangement uses TRBV5-8 and TRBJ1-5; D is ambiguous. CDR3 length equals 16 residues. The V and J ends lost 1 base and 6 bases respectively, with 17 bases between them. The V gene's germline CDR1 is SGHTS and CDR2 YDEGEE. The CDR3 coding sequence is TGTGCCAGCAGCTTGAGTGTGGGGTCATGGCCTCAGCCCCAGCATTTT. Amino acid sequence: CASSLSVGSWPQPQHF.

The V call is TRBV10-3, the J call TRBJ2-7, with TRBD1 identical over 8 bases. This CDR3 has 12 amino acids. The germline CDR1 and CDR2 sequences are ENHRY and SYGVKD. V dropped 10 bases and J dropped 6; count of bases not matched to a gene: 8. The CDR3 reads CATKQGVGEQYF. The CDR3 nucleotides are TGTGCCACGAAACAGGGGGTTGGCGAGCAGTACTTC.

The V gene is TRBV6-2 or TRBV6-3, the J gene TRBJ2-7; D unclear. Trimming took 4 bases from V and 3 from J, leaving 10 bases between them. The CDR3 totals 13 residues. Germline lookup yields CDR1 MNHEY and CDR2 SVGEGT. The CDR3 region has the DNA TGTGCCAGCAGTTTGGCAGACCTCTACGAGCAGTACTTC. It codes for CASSLADLYEQYF.

The chain has TRBV6-5 and TRBJ2-7; 11 bases are shared with TRBD1. The CDR3 consists of 18 residues. CDR1 and CDR2 (germline): MNHEY, SVGAGI. V shed 1 base and J 0 bases; nucleotides not matched to a gene: 8. CDR3 sequence (DNA): TGTGCCAGCAGTTACTTCCTCGCCGGGACAGGGGGCTCCTACGAGCAGTACTTC. Protein sequence: CASSYFLAGTGGSYEQYF.

CDR3 sequence: CASSEDTTGGEQYF. CDR3 nucleotides: TGTGCCAGCAGTGAAGATACGACAGGAGGCGAGCAGTACTTC. The rearrangement links TRBV2 to TRBJ2-5; D is perhaps TRBD1 (6 bases). Judging by the DNA end, TRBJ2-7 fits better; the J call may be wrong. Germline V gives CDR1 SNHLY, CDR2 FYNNEI. The CDR3 runs 14 residues.

This clonotype turned up a few times. The chain has TRBV4-2 and TRBJ1-1, with TRBD1 matching 9 bases. V lost 1 base, J lost 11 bases, and 14 bases stayed unmatched. This CDR3 is built from 16 residues. The germline V gene encodes CDR1 LGHNA and CDR2 YNFKEQ. Here the CDR3 reads CASSQGPTVTGGSAFF. In DNA form, the CDR3 reads TGTGCCAGCAGCCAAGGCCCTACGGTGACAGGGGGAAGTGCTTTCTTT.

The V and J genes are TRBV10-3 and TRBJ2-3; the D gene is possibly TRBD1 (6 bases). The CDR3 has 14 amino acids. Per the germline V gene, CDR1 is ENHRY and CDR2 is SYGVKD. With 2 bases removed from V and 2 bases from J, the gap between germline ends came to 8 bases. CDR3: CAISEGGPTDTQYF. The DNA of the CDR3 is TGTGCCATCAGTGAGGGGGGCCCCACAGATACGCAGTATTTT.

The rearrangement uses TRBV20-1 and TRBJ2-7, with TRBD2 matching over 13 bases. The length of the CDR3 is 16 residues. The trim removed 5 bases at V and 2 bases at J, leaving 9 bases unmatched. In germline, CDR1 is DFQATT, CDR2 SNEGSKA (reference sequence). CDR3 in amino acids: CSASQTSGGLAYEQYF. CDR3 nucleotide sequence: TGCAGTGCTTCCCAGACTAGCGGGGGGCTCGCCTACGAGCAGTACTTC.

The chain carries TRBV11-2 and TRBJ1-6; maybe TRBD1 (6 bases). The CDR3 runs to 15 residues. The V end lost 1 base, the J end lost 5 bases, and 9 bases lay between the germline ends. Germline CDR1 reads SGHAT; CDR2 reads FQNNGV. This chain's CDR3 is CASSLVSGDNSPLHF. CDR3 in DNA: TGTGCCAGCAGCTTAGTTTCAGGGGATAATTCACCCCTCCACTTT.

The rearrangement uses TRBV10-3 and TRBJ2-5; TRBD1 agrees at 7 bases. V shed 6 bases and J 4 bases; nucleotides not matched to a gene: 11. Germline V gives CDR1 ENHRY, CDR2 SYGVKD. The CDR3 sequence is 15 residues long. The CDR3 sequence is CAISYGQAKRETQYF. The CDR3 region has the DNA TGTGCCATCAGCTATGGACAGGCCAAAAGAGAGACCCAGTACTTC.

This clonotype was seen a few times. This chain uses TRBV12-3 or TRBV12-4 with TRBJ1-2; D uncertain. V lost 4 bases, J lost 8 bases, and 20 bases lay in between. The CDR3 is 15 residues long. The CDR3 loop is CASSSQGSQVPGYTF. The CDR3 DNA sequence: TGTGCCAGCAGTTCGCAAGGTTCCCAGGTTCCCGGCTACACCTTC.

The CDR3 DNA is TGTGCCAGCAGCCCTGAGGGGATGGGGAACACTGAAGCTTTCTTT. Translation gives CASSPEGMGNTEAFF. V is TRBV4-2 and J is TRBJ1-1, with a tentative D call TRBD1 (5 bases). There are 15 residues in the CDR3. Germline V gene sequence: CDR1 LGHNA, CDR2 YNFKEQ. V dropped 4 bases and J dropped 1 base, with 13 bases sitting between them.

The chain carries TRBV20-1 and TRBJ2-1; D is ambiguous. Trimming pared 3 bases from V and 14 bases from J, leaving 17 bases between. The CDR3 contains 12 residues. CDR1 and CDR2 from the germline V gene are DFQATT and SNEGSKA (reference sequence). The CDR3 sequence: CSARPIDPKEFF. The CDR3, as DNA: TGCAGTGCTAGGCCTATAGACCCCAAGGAGTTCTTC.

The genes are TRBV20-1 and TRBJ1-2; D is possibly TRBD1 (5 bases). Looked up from germline, CDR1 is DFQATT and CDR2 is SNEGSKA (reference sequence). The CDR3 covers 14 residues. Trimming removed 3 bases from V and 2 bases from J, with 13 bases in between. The CDR3, as DNA: TGCAGTGCTAGTCGGGGGGACGGAAACTATGGCTACACCTTC. Amino acid sequence: CSASRGDGNYGYTF.

The rearrangement links TRBV29-1 to TRBJ2-7; possibly TRBD2 for D (6 bases). CDR1 SQVTM and CDR2 ANQGSEA come from the germline V gene. CDR3 length: 15 residues. The V and J ends lost 5 bases and 4 bases respectively, with 21 bases between them. DNA of the CDR3: TGCAGCGTTCGGTCGTGGGGGAGGACCGCTTACGAGCAGTACTTC. Protein product: CSVRSWGRTAYEQYF.